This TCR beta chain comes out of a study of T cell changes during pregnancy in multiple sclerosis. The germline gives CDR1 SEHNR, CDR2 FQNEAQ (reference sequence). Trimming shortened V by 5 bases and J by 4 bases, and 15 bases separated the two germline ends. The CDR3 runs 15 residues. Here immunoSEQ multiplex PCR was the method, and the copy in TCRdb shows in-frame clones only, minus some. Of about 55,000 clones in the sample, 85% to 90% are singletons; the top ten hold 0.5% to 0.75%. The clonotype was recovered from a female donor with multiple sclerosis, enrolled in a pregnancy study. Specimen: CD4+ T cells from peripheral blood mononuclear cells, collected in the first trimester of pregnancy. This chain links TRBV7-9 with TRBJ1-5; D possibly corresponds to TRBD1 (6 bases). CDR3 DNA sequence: TGTGCCAGCAGCCCAGACGGACAGAAAAATCAGCCCCAGCATTTT. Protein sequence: CASSPDGQKNQPQHF.